This TCR beta chain was obtained from a study of glioma-infiltrating T cells after dendritic cell vaccination. Germline V gene lookup returns CDR1 SSHAT and CDR2 FNYEAQ (reference sequence). The CDR3 runs 13 residues. Assay used: immunoSEQ multiplex PCR; TCRdb lists only in-frame clones, some missing. The sample has more than 95,000 clones; 80% are singletons. This sample's time point: after dendritic cell vaccination, including at tumor progression/relapse. The sample was blood, taken after dendritic cell vaccination. The chain carries TRBV7-7 and TRBJ1-1, with a tentative D call TRBD1 (5 bases). This receptor was taken from a human donor with glioblastoma. Here the CDR3 DNA reads TGTGCTAGCGCGGCGGGGGAGAGCACTGAAGCTTTCTTT. Amino acids: CASAAGESTEAFF.